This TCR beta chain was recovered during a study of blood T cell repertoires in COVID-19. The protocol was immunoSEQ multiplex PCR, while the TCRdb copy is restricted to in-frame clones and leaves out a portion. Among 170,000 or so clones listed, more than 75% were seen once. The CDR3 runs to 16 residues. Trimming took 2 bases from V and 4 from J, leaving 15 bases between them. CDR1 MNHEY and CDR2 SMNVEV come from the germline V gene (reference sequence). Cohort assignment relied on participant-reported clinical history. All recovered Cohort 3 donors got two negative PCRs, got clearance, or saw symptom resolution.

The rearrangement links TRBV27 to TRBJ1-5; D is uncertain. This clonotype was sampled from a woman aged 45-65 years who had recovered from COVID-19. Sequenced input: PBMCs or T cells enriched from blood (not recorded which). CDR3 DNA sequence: TGTGCCAGCAGTTTACTCAGCCCCCGGGAAAATCAGCCCCAGCATTTT. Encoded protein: CASSLLSPRENQPQHF.